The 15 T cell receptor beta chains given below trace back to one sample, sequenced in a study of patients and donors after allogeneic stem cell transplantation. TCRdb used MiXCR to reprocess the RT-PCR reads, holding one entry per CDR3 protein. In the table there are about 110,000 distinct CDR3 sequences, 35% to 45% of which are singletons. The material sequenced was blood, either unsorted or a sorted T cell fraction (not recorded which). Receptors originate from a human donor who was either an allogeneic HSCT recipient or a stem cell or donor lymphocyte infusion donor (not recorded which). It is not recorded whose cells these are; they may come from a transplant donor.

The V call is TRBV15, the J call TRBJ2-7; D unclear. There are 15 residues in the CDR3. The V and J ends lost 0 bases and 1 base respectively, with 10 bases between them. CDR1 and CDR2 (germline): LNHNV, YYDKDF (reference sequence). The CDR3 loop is CATSRDLVGSYEQYF. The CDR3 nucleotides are TGTGCCACCAGCAGAGATCTGGTCGGATCCTACGAGCAGTACTTC.

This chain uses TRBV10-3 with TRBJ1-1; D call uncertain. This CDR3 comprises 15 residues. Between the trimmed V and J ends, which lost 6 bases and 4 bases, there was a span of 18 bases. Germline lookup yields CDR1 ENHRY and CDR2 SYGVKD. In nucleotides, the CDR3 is TGTGCCATCAGACCAAGCCGTCCGAGAGGCACTGAAGCTTTCTTT. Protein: CAIRPSRPRGTEAFF.

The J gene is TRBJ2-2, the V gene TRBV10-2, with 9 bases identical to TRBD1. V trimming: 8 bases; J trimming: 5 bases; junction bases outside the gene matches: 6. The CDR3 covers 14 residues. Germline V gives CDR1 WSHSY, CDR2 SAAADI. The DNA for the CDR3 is TGCGCCAGCCGGGGACAGGGCGAGACCGGGGAGCTGTTTTTT. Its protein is CASRGQGETGELFF.

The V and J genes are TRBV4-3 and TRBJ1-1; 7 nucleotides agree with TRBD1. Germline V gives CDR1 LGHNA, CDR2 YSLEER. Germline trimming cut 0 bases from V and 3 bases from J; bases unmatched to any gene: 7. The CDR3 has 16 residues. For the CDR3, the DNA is TGCGCCAGCAGCCAAGAACAGGGGCTGGTGCACACTGAAGCTTTCTTT. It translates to CASSQEQGLVHTEAFF.

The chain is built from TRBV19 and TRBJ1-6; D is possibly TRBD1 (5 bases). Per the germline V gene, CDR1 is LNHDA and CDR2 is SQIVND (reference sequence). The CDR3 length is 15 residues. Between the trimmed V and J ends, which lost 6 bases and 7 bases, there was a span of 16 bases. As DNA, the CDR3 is TGTGCCAGTAGAGGTTCGGCAGGGCTCAATTCACCCCTCCACTTT. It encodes CASRGSAGLNSPLHF.

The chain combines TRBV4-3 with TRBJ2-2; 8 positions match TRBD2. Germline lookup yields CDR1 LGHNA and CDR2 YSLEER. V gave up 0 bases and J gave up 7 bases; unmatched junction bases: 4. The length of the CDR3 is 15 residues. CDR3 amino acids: CASSQEPGRGGELFF. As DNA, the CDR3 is TGCGCCAGCAGCCAAGAACCCGGGAGGGGCGGGGAGCTGTTTTTT.

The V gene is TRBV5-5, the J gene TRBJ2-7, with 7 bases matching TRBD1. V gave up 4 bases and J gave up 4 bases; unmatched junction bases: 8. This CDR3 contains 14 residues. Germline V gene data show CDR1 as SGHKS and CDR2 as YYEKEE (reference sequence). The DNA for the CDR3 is TGTGCCAGCAGCAAGACAGGGAACCTATACGAGCAGTACTTC. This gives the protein CASSKTGNLYEQYF.

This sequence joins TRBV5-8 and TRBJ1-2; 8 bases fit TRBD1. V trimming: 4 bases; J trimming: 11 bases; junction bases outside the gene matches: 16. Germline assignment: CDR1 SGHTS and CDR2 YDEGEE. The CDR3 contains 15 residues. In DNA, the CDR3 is TGTGCCAGCAGCAGAAACCCTGGACAGGGAAGCGGATACACCTTC. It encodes CASSRNPGQGSGYTF.

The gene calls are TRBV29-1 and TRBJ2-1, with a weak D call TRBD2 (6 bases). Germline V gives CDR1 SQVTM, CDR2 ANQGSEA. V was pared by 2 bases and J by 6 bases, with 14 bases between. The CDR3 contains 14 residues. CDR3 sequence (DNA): TGCAGCGTTGAAAGGGGACTGGTAGCCAATGAGCAGTTCTTC. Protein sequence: CSVERGLVANEQFF.

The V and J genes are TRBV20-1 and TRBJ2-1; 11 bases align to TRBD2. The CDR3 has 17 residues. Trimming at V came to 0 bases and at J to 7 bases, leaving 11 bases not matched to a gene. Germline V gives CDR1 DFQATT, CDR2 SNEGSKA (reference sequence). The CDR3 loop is CSARDWGRTSGLNEQFF. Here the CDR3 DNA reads TGCAGTGCTAGAGATTGGGGAAGGACTAGCGGGCTAAATGAGCAGTTCTTC.

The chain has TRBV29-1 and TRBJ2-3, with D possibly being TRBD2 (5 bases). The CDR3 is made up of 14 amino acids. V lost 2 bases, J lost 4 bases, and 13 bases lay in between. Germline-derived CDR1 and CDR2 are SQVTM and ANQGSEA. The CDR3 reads CSVERRGVSDTQYF. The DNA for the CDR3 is TGCAGCGTTGAACGCCGGGGAGTTTCAGATACGCAGTATTTT.

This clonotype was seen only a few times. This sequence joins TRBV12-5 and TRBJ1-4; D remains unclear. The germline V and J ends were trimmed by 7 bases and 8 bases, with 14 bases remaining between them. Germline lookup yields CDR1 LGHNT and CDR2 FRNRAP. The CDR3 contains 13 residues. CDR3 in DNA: TGTGCTAGTGTCTCCTACCCAACCGAAAAACTGTTTTTT. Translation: CASVSYPTEKLFF.

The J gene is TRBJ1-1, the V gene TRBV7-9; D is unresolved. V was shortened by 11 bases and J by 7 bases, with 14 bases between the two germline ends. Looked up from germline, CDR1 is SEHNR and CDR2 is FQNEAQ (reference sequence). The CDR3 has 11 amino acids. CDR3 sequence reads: CAGSETVEAFF. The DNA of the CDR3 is TGTGCCGGCTCAGAAACCGTTGAAGCTTTCTTT. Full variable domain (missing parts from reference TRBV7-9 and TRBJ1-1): DTGVSQNPRHKITKRGQNVTFRCDPISEHNRLYWYRQTLGQGPEFLTYFQNEAQLEKSRLLSDRFSAERPKGSFSTLEIQRTEQGDSAMYLCAGSETVEAFFGQGTRLTVV.

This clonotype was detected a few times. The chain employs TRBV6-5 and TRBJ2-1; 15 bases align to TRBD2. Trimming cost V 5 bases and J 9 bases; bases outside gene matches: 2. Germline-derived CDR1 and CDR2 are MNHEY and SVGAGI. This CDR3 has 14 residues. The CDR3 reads CASSQGLAGGEQFF. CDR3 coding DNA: TGTGCCAGCAGTCAGGGACTAGCGGGAGGTGAGCAGTTCTTC.

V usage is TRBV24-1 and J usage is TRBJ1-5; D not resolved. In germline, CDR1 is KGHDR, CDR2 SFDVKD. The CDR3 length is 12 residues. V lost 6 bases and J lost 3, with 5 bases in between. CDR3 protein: CATSPLNQPQHF. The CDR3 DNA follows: TGTGCCACCAGTCCCCTCAATCAGCCCCAGCATTTT.